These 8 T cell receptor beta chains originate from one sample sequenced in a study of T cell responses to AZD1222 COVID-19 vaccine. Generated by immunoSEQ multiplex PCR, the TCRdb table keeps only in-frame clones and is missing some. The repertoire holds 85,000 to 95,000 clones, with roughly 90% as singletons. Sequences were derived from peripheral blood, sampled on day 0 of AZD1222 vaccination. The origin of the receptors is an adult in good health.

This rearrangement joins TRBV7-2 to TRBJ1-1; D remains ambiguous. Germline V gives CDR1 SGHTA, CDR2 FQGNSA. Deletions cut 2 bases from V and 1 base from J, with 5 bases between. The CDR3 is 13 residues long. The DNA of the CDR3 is TGTGCCAGCAGCTTAAGTCAGAACACTGAAGCTTTCTTT. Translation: CASSLSQNTEAFF.

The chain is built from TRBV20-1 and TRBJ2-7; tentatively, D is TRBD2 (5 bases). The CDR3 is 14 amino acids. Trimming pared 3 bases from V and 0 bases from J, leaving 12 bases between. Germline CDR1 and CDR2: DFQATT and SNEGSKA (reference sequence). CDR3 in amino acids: CSASKDWGSYEQYF. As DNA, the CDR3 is TGCAGTGCTAGTAAGGACTGGGGCTCCTACGAGCAGTACTTC.

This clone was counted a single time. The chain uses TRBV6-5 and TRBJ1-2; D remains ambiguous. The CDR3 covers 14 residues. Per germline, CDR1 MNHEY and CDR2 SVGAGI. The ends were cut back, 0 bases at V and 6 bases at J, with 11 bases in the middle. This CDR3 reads CASSYSPGINGYTF. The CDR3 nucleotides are TGTGCCAGCAGTTACTCTCCCGGGATAAATGGCTACACCTTC.

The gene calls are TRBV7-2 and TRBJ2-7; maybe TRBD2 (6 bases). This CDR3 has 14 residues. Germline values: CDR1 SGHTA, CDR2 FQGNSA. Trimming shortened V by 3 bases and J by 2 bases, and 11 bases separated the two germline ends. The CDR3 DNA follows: TGTGCCAGCAGCTTCAGTCCGGGGGCCTACGAGCAGTACTTC. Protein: CASSFSPGAYEQYF.

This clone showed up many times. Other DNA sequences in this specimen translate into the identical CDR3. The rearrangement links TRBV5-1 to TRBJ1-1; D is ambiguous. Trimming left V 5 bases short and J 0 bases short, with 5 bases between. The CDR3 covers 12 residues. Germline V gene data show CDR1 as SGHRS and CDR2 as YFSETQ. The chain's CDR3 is CASRLLNTEAFF. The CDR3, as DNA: TGCGCCAGCAGACTTTTGAACACTGAAGCTTTCTTT.

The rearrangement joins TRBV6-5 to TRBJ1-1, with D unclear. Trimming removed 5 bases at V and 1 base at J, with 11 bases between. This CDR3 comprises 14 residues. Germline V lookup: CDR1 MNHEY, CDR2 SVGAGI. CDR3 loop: CASSPFGGNTEAFF. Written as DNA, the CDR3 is TGTGCCAGCAGTCCCTTTGGTGGGAACACTGAAGCTTTCTTT.

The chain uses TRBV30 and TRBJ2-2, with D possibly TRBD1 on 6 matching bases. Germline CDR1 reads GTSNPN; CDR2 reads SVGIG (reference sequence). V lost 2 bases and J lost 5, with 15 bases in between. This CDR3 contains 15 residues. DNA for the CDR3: TGTGCCTGGAGTCACAGGGTCAGGCGAACCGGGGAGCTGTTTTTT. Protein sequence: CAWSHRVRRTGELFF.

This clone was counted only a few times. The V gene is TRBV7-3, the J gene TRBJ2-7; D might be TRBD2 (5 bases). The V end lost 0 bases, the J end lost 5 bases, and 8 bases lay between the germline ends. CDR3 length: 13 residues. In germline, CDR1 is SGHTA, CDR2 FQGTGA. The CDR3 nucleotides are TGTGCCAGCAGCTTAACGCTAGCACACGAGCAGTACTTC. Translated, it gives CASSLTLAHEQYF.